The rows below give T cell receptor beta chains drawn from one sample of a study of shared clonotypes between healthy human individuals. The assay was immunoSEQ multiplex PCR, and TCRdb's table has in-frame clones only and misses some. This table has about 960,000 clones, 76% appearing once. The specimen was memory CD4+ T cells sorted from blood. The receptors shown here come from a man aged 18 to 30 in good health. Each CDR3 is given with its conserved first and last residue. Each record gives: clone size, V gene, D gene, J gene, CDR3 DNA, CDR3 protein. D genes are given only for firm matches. A row's size may be missing; if present it is once, few, many or a size class.

abundance: -
v_gene: TRBV1
d_gene: -
j_gene: TRBJ2-1
CDR3nt: TGCACCAGCAGCCAGTTAGGACTAGCGGGGGGGCCTTGTTTCGATGAGCAGTTCTTC
CDR3aa: CTSSQLGLAGGPCFDEQFF

abundance: -
v_gene: TRBV6-4
d_gene: -
j_gene: TRBJ1-2
CDR3nt: TGTGCCAGCAGTGACGACCAGACCTATGGCTACACCTTC
CDR3aa: CASSDDQTYGYTF

abundance: -
v_gene: TRBV27
d_gene: -
j_gene: TRBJ1-2
CDR3nt: TGTGCCAGCAGTTTCTCATTTCGACACCTACGTGGGCTCGAACCGTCCTATGGCTACACCTTC
CDR3aa: CASSFSFRHLRGLEPSYGYTF

abundance: -
v_gene: TRBV4-1
d_gene: -
j_gene: TRBJ1-4
CDR3nt: TGCGCCAGCAGCCAGACAGAAAATAATGAAAAACTGTTTTTT
CDR3aa: CASSQTENNEKLFF

abundance: few
v_gene: TRBV9
d_gene: TRBD1
j_gene: TRBJ1-2
CDR3nt: TGTGCCAGCAGCGTAGGGGACAGGGGCCTCTATGGCTACACCTTC
CDR3aa: CASSVGDRGLYGYTF

abundance: -
v_gene: TRBV9
d_gene: -
j_gene: TRBJ1-6
CDR3nt: TGTGCCAGCAGCGTACAGGGGTGGAATTCACCCCTCCACTTT
CDR3aa: CASSVQGWNSPLHF

abundance: -
v_gene: TRBV5-4
d_gene: -
j_gene: TRBJ2-7
CDR3nt: TGTGCCAGCAGCTCCGGCGGAGTCTACGAGCAGTACTTC
CDR3aa: CASSSGGVYEQYF

abundance: -
v_gene: TRBV5-1
d_gene: TRBD2
j_gene: TRBJ2-1
CDR3nt: TGCGCCAGCAGCTCCGCGAGCGGGAGCTCCTACAATGAGCAGTTCTTC
CDR3aa: CASSSASGSSYNEQFF

abundance: -
v_gene: TRBV28
d_gene: -
j_gene: TRBJ2-2
CDR3nt: TGTGCCAGCAGTTTATTTCCAGGGTTGGGGACCGGGGAGCTGTTTTTT
CDR3aa: CASSLFPGLGTGELFF

abundance: -
v_gene: TRBV10-1
d_gene: -
j_gene: TRBJ2-6
CDR3nt: TGCGCCAGCAGTGATACGGGCCCTGGGGCCAACGTCCTGACTTTC
CDR3aa: CASSDTGPGANVLTF

abundance: -
v_gene: TRBV9
d_gene: -
j_gene: TRBJ2-7
CDR3nt: TGTGCCAGCAGCGTGGACCTAGGGGGTCACTACGAGCAGTACTTC
CDR3aa: CASSVDLGGHYEQYF

abundance: -
v_gene: TRBV2
d_gene: -
j_gene: TRBJ2-7
CDR3nt: TGTGCCAGCGGGAAATCGGCGTACGAGCAGTACTTC
CDR3aa: CASGKSAYEQYF

abundance: -
v_gene: TRBV27
d_gene: -
j_gene: TRBJ1-3
CDR3nt: TGTGCCAGCAGTTCAGGGACCTCTGGAAACACCATATATTTT
CDR3aa: CASSSGTSGNTIYF

abundance: once
v_gene: TRBV9
d_gene: TRBD2
j_gene: TRBJ2-3
CDR3nt: TGTGCCAGCAGCGTAGAAGGTAGCGGGAAACGAACGCAGTATTTT
CDR3aa: CASSVEGSGKRTQYF

abundance: -
v_gene: TRBV2
d_gene: -
j_gene: TRBJ2-4
CDR3nt: TGTGCCAGCAGTGTCGGGACTTCTTTTGATCAGTACTTC
CDR3aa: CASSVGTSFDQYF

abundance: -
v_gene: TRBV28
d_gene: TRBD1
j_gene: TRBJ1-2
CDR3nt: TGTGCCAGCAGTGTCCAGGGGGTCGATGGCTACACCTTC
CDR3aa: CASSVQGVDGYTF

abundance: -
v_gene: TRBV5-1
d_gene: TRBD1
j_gene: TRBJ1-5
CDR3nt: TGCGCCAGCAGCTTGGAGGGACAGGGACATCAGCCCCAGCATTTT
CDR3aa: CASSLEGQGHQPQHF

abundance: few
v_gene: TRBV7-9
d_gene: -
j_gene: TRBJ2-1
CDR3nt: TGTGCCAGCAGCTTAGTAGGTTACAATGAGCAGTTCTTC
CDR3aa: CASSLVGYNEQFF